This record covers a single T cell receptor beta chain. The sample is drawn from a study of blood T cell repertoires in COVID-19. The ends lost 0 bases at V and 3 bases at J; junction bases unmatched: 11. CDR1 and CDR2 (germline): SNHLY, FYNNEI. CDR3 length: 19 residues. Source study methods: Amplifying reference gene primers gave estimates of nucleated cell counts. Profiled with immunoSEQ multiplex PCR; TCRdb holds only in-frame clones, not every one. V and J calls and clone size are those listed in that table; D and trimming were worked out from the DNA. The sample yields over 200,000 clones, 85% to 90% seen once.

This receptor was identified in a man aged 25 to 45 with COVID-19, enrolled during active disease. The genes are TRBV2 and TRBJ2-1; 10 bases align to TRBD2. Sequencing was performed on peripheral blood. The CDR3 spells CASSEATGLADVFYNEQFF. CDR3 sequence (DNA): TGTGCCAGCAGTGAAGCGACCGGACTAGCGGATGTTTTCTACAATGAGCAGTTCTTC.